Listed below are T cell receptor beta chains from one sample, sequenced in a study of CD8+ T cells in alopecia areata. Repertoires were generated with immunoSEQ multiplex PCR, while TCRdb's copy carries only in-frame clones and drops some. The sample includes 95,000 to 100,000 clones, just under 60% of them seen just once. The sample was CD8+ T cells sorted from blood, taken at roughly week 55, from a patient treated with tofacitinib. The source is a human donor with alopecia areata. The CDR3 runs from the conserved cysteine through the conserved F or W. Each record gives: V gene, J gene, clone size, D gene, CDR3 protein, CDR3 DNA. A D gene is named only where the DNA matches it firmly. Rows may omit the clone size; those that give it use once, few, many or a size class.

TRBV25-1	TRBJ1-1	-	-	CASSAGPEAFF	TGTGCCAGCAGTGCGGGCCCTGAAGCTTTCTTT
TRBV27	TRBJ2-7	-	-	CASSLGAGYEQYF	TGTGCCAGCAGCTTAGGGGCCGGATACGAGCAGTACTTC
TRBV4-1	TRBJ1-1	-	-	CASSQDGQNTEAFF	TGCGCCAGCAGCCAAGATGGGCAGAACACTGAAGCTTTCTTT
TRBV9	TRBJ2-3	-	-	CASSVGDSTDTQYF	TGTGCCAGCAGCGTAGGGGATAGCACAGATACGCAGTATTTT
TRBV29-1	TRBJ2-3	-	TRBD1	CSVVGTVYTDTQYF	TGCAGCGTAGTCGGGACAGTCTACACAGATACGCAGTATTTT
TRBV5-1	TRBJ2-4	-	TRBD1	CASSPTGTGYNIQYF	TGCGCCAGCAGCCCCACCGGGACAGGGTACAACATTCAGTACTTC
TRBV4-2	TRBJ2-1	-	TRBD2	CASSLEGLAGLYNEQFF	TGTGCCAGCAGCCTCGAGGGACTAGCGGGGCTCTACAATGAGCAGTTCTTC
TRBV27	TRBJ2-7	-	TRBD1	CASSLFGQGKVHEQYF	TGTGCCAGCAGTTTATTCGGACAGGGGAAGGTCCACGAGCAGTACTTC
TRBV6-5	TRBJ2-7	once	TRBD1	CASTPGTGGQEQYF	TGTGCCAGCACCCCCGGGACAGGGGGTCAGGAGCAGTACTTC
TRBV6-6	TRBJ2-1	-	TRBD1	CASSYSGTGWDNEQFF	TGTGCCAGCAGTTACTCTGGGACAGGGTGGGACAATGAGCAGTTCTTC
TRBV14	TRBJ2-4	-	-	CASSPQTGKNIQYF	TGTGCCAGCAGCCCGCAGACAGGCAAAAACATTCAGTACTTC
TRBV25-1	TRBJ2-5	-	TRBD2	CASSEISGGAGETQYF	TGTGCCAGCAGTGAGATCAGCGGGGGGGCAGGTGAGACCCAGTACTTC
TRBV18	TRBJ2-1	-	-	CASSPPAGHVNEQFF	TGTGCCAGCTCACCACCCGCGGGACATGTCAATGAGCAGTTCTTC
TRBV21-1	TRBJ2-6	-	-	CASRGAGVEGANVLTF	TGTGCCAGCAGGGGAGCAGGGGTGGAAGGGGCCAACGTCCTGACTTTC
TRBV30	TRBJ1-1	few	-	CAWSVLGGSKFEAFF	TGTGCCTGGAGTGTACTAGGAGGGTCAAAGTTTGAAGCTTTCTTT
TRBV7-9	TRBJ2-3	-	TRBD2	CASSPIAGAPTDTQYF	TGTGCCAGCAGCCCTATAGCGGGGGCCCCTACAGATACGCAGTATTTT
TRBV19	TRBJ1-5	-	-	CASGWSANRKMQPQHF	TGTGCCAGTGGATGGTCGGCCAACAGGAAAATGCAGCCCCAGCATTTT
TRBV2	TRBJ1-1	-	TRBD1	CASSYQPGQGLTEAFF	TGTGCCAGCAGCTATCAACCGGGACAGGGCTTGACTGAAGCTTTCTTT
TRBV30	TRBJ2-7	-	TRBD1	CAWRLRDREDEQYF	TGTGCCTGGAGACTCCGGGACAGGGAGGACGAGCAGTACTTC
TRBV4-1	TRBJ2-3	-	-	CASSSIPDTQYF	TGCGCCAGCAGCTCAATCCCAGATACGCAGTATTTT
TRBV27	TRBJ2-2	-	TRBD1	CASRQYPGTGGGGELFF	TGTGCCAGCAGACAATACCCCGGGACAGGGGGTGGCGGGGAGCTGTTTTTT
TRBV10-3	TRBJ1-3	once	-	CAISEKNIGNTIYF	TGTGCCATCAGTGAGAAGAACATTGGAAACACCATATATTTT